This T cell receptor beta chain was retrieved from a study of blood T cell repertoires in COVID-19. Overall study context: PBMCs, B-cell-depleted T cells, or T cells provided the cDNA or gDNA that made up the material.

In the authors' methods: Using reference gene primer amplification, nucleated cell counts were estimated. The protocol was immunoSEQ multiplex PCR, while the TCRdb copy is restricted to in-frame clones and leaves out a portion. D and trimming come from the DNA, and the V and J calls and clone size come from that table. The sample yields 200,000 to 250,000 clones, 70% to 90% seen once. The CDR3 loop spans 13 amino acids. Trimming took 2 bases from V and 5 from J, leaving 9 bases between them. CDR1 and CDR2 from the germline V gene are SGHAT and FQNNGV. This clone was detected only once. The receptor's source is a man aged 25-45 years with COVID-19, enrolled during active disease. The V call is TRBV11-2, the J call TRBJ1-2; D gene uncertain. Source material: peripheral blood. The CDR3 here is CASSLWGGYGYTF. The CDR3 DNA sequence: TGTGCCAGCAGCTTATGGGGAGGGTATGGCTACACCTTC.